This TCR beta chain was captured in a study of shared clonotypes between healthy human individuals. Findings and caveats of the study: Sharing across four donors was seen in 4% to 5.5% of naive CD4 clonotypes. Clonotypes shared by all four sorted-subset donors had higher generation probabilities than non-shared clonotypes.

Here immunoSEQ multiplex PCR was the method, and the copy in TCRdb shows in-frame clones only, minus some. The data contain hundreds of thousands of clones, approximately 79% of them singletons. With respect to this clone: Its antigen is still unknown.

The length of the CDR3 is 13 residues. Trimming pared 8 bases from V and 0 bases from J, leaving 9 bases between. The germline gives CDR1 LNHNV, CDR2 YYDKDF (reference sequence). Sequenced input: memory CD4+ T cells sorted from blood. Regarding subset: CD45RA-negative fraction. The receptor was isolated from a woman aged 25 to 39 in good health. The V gene is TRBV15, the J gene TRBJ2-3, with D hard to call. The CDR3, as DNA: TGTGCCACCGCACAGAGAAGCACAGATACGCAGTATTTT. Residues: CATAQRSTDTQYF.